The present entry profiles one T cell receptor beta chain with its context. What it binds is not known. The source of the sample is a study of cytomegalovirus exposure and HLA in healthy donors. Study-wide results and limits: Reportedly, a later analysis found an Asian-associated ancestry cluster had fewer N-insertions than the roughly 700-donor mean. A later analysis found that most CMV-associated TCR beta chains appeared HLA-restricted. Some highly shared sequence variants likely arose as a pipeline artifact.

Both 60 Vbeta primers and 13 Jbeta primers went into the PCR. Sequencing used immunoSEQ multiplex PCR; TCRdb keeps in-frame clones, though not all of them. The sample includes more than 95,000 clones, around four fifths of them seen just once. This receptor was identified in a man younger than 35 in good health and CMV-seropositive. Sequencing was done on a sample of PBMCs.

The CDR3, as DNA: TGTGCCAGCAGTGCTACAGTGGGTGATTCACCCCTCCACTTT. Protein sequence: CASSATVGDSPLHF. The chain recombines TRBV6-4 with TRBJ1-6; D is ambiguous. The V and J ends lost 4 bases and 8 bases respectively, with 12 bases between them. CDR3 length: 14 amino acids. Per germline, CDR1 MRHNA and CDR2 SNTAGT.